This T cell receptor (beta chain) came from a study of shared clonotypes between healthy human individuals. Whole-study context: A few men and a couple of women, aged 18 to 49, were donors.

Only in-frame clones appear in the TCRdb table, and some are missing; sequencing was by immunoSEQ multiplex PCR. The profile shows approximately 95,000 clones, less than 80% of them singletons. Recent acute infections and vaccinations were absent in the healthy HIV-negative adult donors. In germline, CDR1 is MNHEY, CDR2 SMNVEV (reference sequence). With V trimmed by 6 bases and J by 4 bases, 6 bases remained unmatched. This CDR3 comprises 15 residues. This clone was found many times. This chain joins TRBV27 and TRBJ2-1; 10 bases are a match to TRBD2. The source is a man between 25 and 39 years old in good health. Sequencing used memory CD8+ T cells sorted from blood. Documented subset: CD45RO+ cells pooled with CCR7-negative TemRA cells. The CDR3 coding sequence is TGTGCCAGCAGCCGACCTAGCGGGAGATACAATGAGCAGTTCTTC. As protein: CASSRPSGRYNEQFF.